This paragraph reports one T cell receptor beta chain. The antigen is not known. The PCR had 60 Vbeta and 13 Jbeta primers. Method: immunoSEQ multiplex PCR; TCRdb's copy keeps in-frame clones and lacks some. The sample has over 200,000 clones, more than 75% seen once. The sample originates from a study of cytomegalovirus exposure and HLA in healthy donors. Whole-study results and caveats: The records held CMV serostatus as the only immune exposure information.

CDR3 length equals 15 residues. Sequencing used PBMCs. The source of this sequence is a human donor in good health. This sequence joins TRBV21-1 and TRBJ2-7; no DNA check was done on the table's D call, TRBD1. TRBV21-1 is an annotated pseudogene. The chain's CDR3 is CASSPCEDRPYEQYF. Written as DNA, the CDR3 is TGTGCCAGCAGCCCCTGCGAGGACAGACCCTACGAGCAGTACTTC.